Here is one T cell receptor (beta chain) with its context. The antigen is undetermined. Primers: 60 Vbeta forward and 13 Jbeta reverse. Using immunoSEQ multiplex PCR, the repertoire was profiled, and TCRdb retains in-frame clones only, with some absent. This repertoire includes 200,000 to 250,000 clones. This cohort consisted of healthy bone marrow donors. The sample belongs to a study of cytomegalovirus exposure and HLA in healthy donors. Study conclusions and caveats: Beyond CMV serostatus, there was no information to go on about immune exposure. Reports showed the classifier diagnosing cytomegalovirus status with high specificity and sensitivity.

This receptor was taken from a woman in her 30s in good health and CMV-seropositive. Material for sequencing was PBMCs.

The CDR3 spells CASSPTGQGQETQYF. As DNA, the CDR3 is TGCGCCAGCAGCCCAACGGGACAGGGACAAGAGACCCAGTACTTC. The gene calls are TRBV4-3 and TRBJ2-5; TRBD1 aligns across 9 bases. J gave up 2 bases and V 4 bases, and 5 bases lay outside the gene matches. The CDR3 is 15 residues long. Per germline, CDR1 LGHNA and CDR2 YSLEER.